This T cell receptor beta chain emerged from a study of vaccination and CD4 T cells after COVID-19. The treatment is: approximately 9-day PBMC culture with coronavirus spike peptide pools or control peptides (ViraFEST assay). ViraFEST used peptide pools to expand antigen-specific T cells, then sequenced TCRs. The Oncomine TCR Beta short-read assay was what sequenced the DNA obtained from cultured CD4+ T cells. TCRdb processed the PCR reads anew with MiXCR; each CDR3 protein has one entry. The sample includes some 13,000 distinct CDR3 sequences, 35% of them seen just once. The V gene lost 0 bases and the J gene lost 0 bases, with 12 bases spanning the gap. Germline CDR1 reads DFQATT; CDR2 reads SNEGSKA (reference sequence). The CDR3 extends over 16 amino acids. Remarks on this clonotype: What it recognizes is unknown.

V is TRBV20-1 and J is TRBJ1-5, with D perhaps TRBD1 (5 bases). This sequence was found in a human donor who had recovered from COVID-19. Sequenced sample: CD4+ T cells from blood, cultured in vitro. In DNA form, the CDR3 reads TGCAGTGCTAGAGACCTGACAGACTATAGCAATCAGCCCCAGCATTTT. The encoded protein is CSARDLTDYSNQPQHF.